The next 24 T cell receptor beta chains were all read from a single sample in a study of lymphopenia after photon versus proton radiotherapy. Only in-frame clones appear in the TCRdb table, and some are missing; sequencing was by immunoSEQ multiplex PCR. The profile shows approximately 25,000 clones, around four fifths of them singletons. The specimen comprised peripheral blood, sampled from a patient treated with proton-based radiotherapy. The receptors originated from a woman aged 70-85 years with pancreatic cancer.

The J gene is TRBJ1-2, the V gene TRBV4-2; D not resolved. V was clipped by 1 base and J by 8 bases, with 26 bases between them. The CDR3 sequence is 18 residues long. The germline gives CDR1 LGHNA, CDR2 YNFKEQ. CDR3 residues: CASSQGMQDLPPTRGYTF. In nucleotides, the CDR3 is TGTGCCAGCAGCCAAGGTATGCAGGACCTGCCTCCAACTAGGGGCTACACCTTC.

This clone has just a few counts. The V and J genes are TRBV5-4 and TRBJ2-5, with D possibly being TRBD1 or TRBD2 (5 bases each). There are 14 residues in the CDR3. Germline CDR1 is SGHNT and CDR2 is YYREEE (reference sequence). Trimming stripped 0 bases from V and 5 bases from J, with 11 bases between. The CDR3 sequence: CASSLGQTGETQYF. In DNA, the CDR3 is TGTGCCAGCAGCTTGGGACAGACGGGGGAGACCCAGTACTTC.

This clone was recorded only once. The CDR3 region is CASSLGTEMLREQYF. The CDR3 DNA reads TGTGCCAGCAGCTTAGGAACGGAGATGCTACGCGAGCAGTACTTC. This sequence joins TRBV11-3 and TRBJ2-7; D gene ambiguous. From germline, CDR1 is SGHNT and CDR2 YENEEA. V was trimmed by 1 base and J by 6 bases, leaving 16 bases between them. The length of the CDR3 is 15 residues.

The chain is built from TRBV7-2 and TRBJ1-2; D is perhaps TRBD1 (5 bases). The V gene's germline CDR1 is SGHTA and CDR2 FQGNSA. Trimming removed 3 bases from V and 3 bases from J, with 11 bases in between. The length of the CDR3 is 14 residues. The CDR3 DNA sequence: TGTGCCAGCAGCTTCGGGGCTTCAGACTATGGCTACACCTTC. Translating it yields CASSFGASDYGYTF. The variable domain in full, with the rest retrieved from reference TRBV7-2 and TRBJ1-2, is GAGVSQSPSNKVTEKGKDVELRCDPISGHTALYWYRQSLGQGLEFLIYFQGNSAPDKSGLPSDRFSAERTGGSVSTLTIQRTQQEDSAVYLCASSFGASDYGYTFGSGTRLTVV.

This clone is a singleton in its sample. The V call is TRBV28, the J call TRBJ2-2; no clear D gene. The CDR3 consists of 14 residues. CDR1 and CDR2 from the germline V gene are MDHEN and SYDVKM. The V gene lost 7 bases and the J gene lost 5 bases, with 14 bases spanning the gap. The CDR3 loop is CASTAAPRTGELFF. The CDR3 coding sequence is TGTGCCAGCACGGCCGCGCCACGAACCGGGGAGCTGTTTTTT.

This chain links TRBV30 with TRBJ2-7, with D possibly TRBD1 on 6 matching bases. V gave up 3 bases and J gave up 7 bases, with 22 bases separating them. The CDR3 covers 15 residues. In germline, CDR1 is GTSNPN, CDR2 SVGIG (reference sequence). The chain's CDR3 is CAWSQIGQGYLEQYF. The CDR3 DNA is TGTGCCTGGAGCCAAATCGGGCAGGGGTACTTGGAGCAGTACTTC.

This clone was counted a few times. The chain employs TRBV5-4 and TRBJ2-7; no clear D gene. Trimming shortened V by 4 bases and J by 5 bases, and 19 bases separated the two germline ends. Germline V gene lookup returns CDR1 SGHNT and CDR2 YYREEE (reference sequence). The CDR3 covers 15 residues. CDR3 in DNA: TGTGCCAGCAGCCCCGATGTGGGAAATGTCGACGAGCAGTACTTC. Amino acid sequence: CASSPDVGNVDEQYF.

In this sample, this clone turned up once. The CDR3 loop reads CASSLGRGGNTIYF. The DNA for the CDR3 is TGTGCCAGCAGTTTGGGCAGGGGAGGAAACACCATATATTTT. The chain is built from TRBV28 and TRBJ1-3, with D possibly TRBD1 on 6 matching bases. This CDR3 has 14 amino acids. Germline CDR1 and CDR2: MDHEN and SYDVKM. The V end was cut by 3 bases, the J end by 4 bases, with 10 bases between. The complete variable domain, with remaining parts taken from reference TRBV28 and TRBJ1-3, reads DVKVTQSSRYLVKRTGEKVFLECVQDMDHENMFWYRQDPGLGLRLIYFSYDVKMKEKGDIPEGYSVSREKKERFSLILESASTNQTSMYLCASSLGRGGNTIYFGEGSWLTVV.

The rearrangement joins TRBV4-2 to TRBJ2-2; 13 nucleotides match TRBD2. J gave up 3 bases and V 4 bases, and 8 bases lay outside the gene matches. Per the germline V gene, CDR1 is LGHNA and CDR2 is YNFKEQ. The CDR3 spans 18 residues. CDR3 in DNA: TGTGCCAGCAGCCGAAGACTAGCGGGAGGACGGGACACCGGGGAGCTGTTTTTT. Protein: CASSRRLAGGRDTGELFF.

This chain uses TRBV4-1 with TRBJ2-1, with D possibly TRBD1 on 5 matching bases. The germline gives CDR1 MGHRA, CDR2 YSYEKL. The CDR3 sequence is 14 residues long. V was shortened by 1 base and J by 4 bases, with 8 bases between the two germline ends. The DNA for the CDR3 is TGCGCCAGCAGCCAAGTCCCAGGGTACAATGAGCAGTTCTTC. This gives the protein CASSQVPGYNEQFF.

The rearrangement joins TRBV27 to TRBJ2-6; 11 bases match TRBD2. The V gene end was trimmed by 2 bases and the J gene end by 0 bases; junction bases not matched to a gene: 6. Per the germline V gene, CDR1 is MNHEY and CDR2 is SMNVEV (reference sequence). There are 19 residues in the CDR3. CDR3 nucleotides: TGTGCCAGCAGTTTACGGTTAGCGGGAGGGGGCTCTGGGGCCAACGTCCTGACTTTC. Translating it yields CASSLRLAGGGSGANVLTF. Looking up the rest from reference TRBV27 and TRBJ2-6 gives the full variable domain: EAQVTQNPRYLITVTGKKLTVTCSQNMNHEYMSWYRQDPGLGLRQIYYSMNVEVTDKGDVPEGYKVSRKEKRNFPLILESPSPNQTSLYFCASSLRLAGGGSGANVLTFGAGSRLTVL.

CDR3 residues: CASRGTGLNTEAFF. CDR3 bases: TGTGCCAGCAGGGGGACAGGCTTGAACACTGAAGCTTTCTTT. This chain links TRBV2 with TRBJ1-1, with TRBD1 matching over 8 bases. Germline CDR1 is SNHLY and CDR2 is FYNNEI. The CDR3 is 14 residues long. Germline trimming cut 6 bases from V and 0 bases from J; bases unmatched to any gene: 3.

The chain is built from TRBV11-3 and TRBJ2-7; D not certain. The germline V gene encodes CDR1 SGHNT and CDR2 YENEEA. The CDR3 is 15 amino acids. The V end was cut by 5 bases, the J end by 1 base, with 15 bases between. CDR3 protein: CASSRQAQASYEQYF. The CDR3 DNA follows: TGTGCCAGCAGCCGACAAGCCCAAGCGTCCTACGAGCAGTACTTC. Full variable domain (remainder filled in from reference TRBV11-3 and TRBJ2-7): EAGVVQSPRYKIIEKKQPVAFWCNPISGHNTLYWYLQNLGQGPELLIRYENEEAVDDSQLPKDRFSAERLKGVDSTLKIQPAELGDSAVYLCASSRQAQASYEQYFGPGTRLTVT.

The chain is built from TRBV19 and TRBJ1-5; D unresolved. Germline lookup yields CDR1 LNHDA and CDR2 SQIVND (reference sequence). The CDR3 contains 15 residues. V was trimmed by 4 bases and J by 0 bases, leaving 10 bases between them. In DNA form, the CDR3 reads TGTGCCAGTAGTAATAGGGTCCTTAGCAATCAGCCCCAGCATTTT. Translating it yields CASSNRVLSNQPQHF.

The J gene is TRBJ2-3, the V gene TRBV7-9; 9 positions match TRBD1. The ends lost 5 bases at V and 2 bases at J; junction bases unmatched: 8. The germline V gene encodes CDR1 SEHNR and CDR2 FQNEAQ (reference sequence). The CDR3 covers 16 residues. For the CDR3, the DNA is TGTGCCAGCAGCCCTCGGACAGGGGCGATCACAGATACGCAGTATTTT. Its protein product is CASSPRTGAITDTQYF.

The chain recombines TRBV4-2 with TRBJ1-2, with a possible D match to TRBD1 (5 bases). The CDR3 sequence is 16 residues long. Trimming shortened V by 4 bases and J by 2 bases, and 17 bases separated the two germline ends. Germline V CDR1 and CDR2: LGHNA, YNFKEQ. As DNA, the CDR3 is TGTGCCAGCAGCCCCTTTCAGGGCGGGGAAAACTATGGCTACACCTTC. The encoded protein is CASSPFQGGENYGYTF.

The CDR3 loop reads CASSRQGTEAFF. CDR3 DNA sequence: TGTGCCAGCAGCCGACAGGGAACGGAAGCTTTCTTT. V and J are TRBV2 and TRBJ1-1; 7 bases agree with TRBD1. CDR3 length equals 12 residues. J was trimmed by 8 bases and V by 6 bases; bases with no gene match: 6. Germline lookup yields CDR1 SNHLY and CDR2 FYNNEI.

This chain joins TRBV4-3 and TRBJ2-2; the match to TRBD2 covers 8 bases. J gave up 2 bases and V 0 bases, and 11 bases lay outside the gene matches. Germline V CDR1 and CDR2: LGHNA, YSLEER. The CDR3 contains 19 residues. CDR3 residues: CASSQEFGVLAVNTGELFF. CDR3 in DNA: TGCGCCAGCAGCCAAGAGTTCGGGGTACTAGCGGTAAACACCGGGGAGCTGTTTTTT.

The J gene is TRBJ1-2, the V gene TRBV30; 9 bases are shared with TRBD1. The CDR3 has 13 residues. Losses at the gene ends were 1 base for V and 8 bases for J; bases not matched to a gene: 5. CDR1 and CDR2 from the germline V gene are GTSNPN and SVGIG (reference sequence). CDR3 bases: TGTGCCTGGAGTGCGACAGGGGGGGTCGGCTACACCTTC. Translated: CAWSATGGVGYTF.

This clone came up once. The chain has TRBV5-8 and TRBJ2-1, with D uncertain. CDR1 and CDR2 from the germline V gene are SGHTS and YDEGEE. This CDR3 is built from 11 residues. The germline V and J ends were trimmed by 2 bases and 4 bases, with 1 base remaining between them. This chain's CDR3 is CASSLYNEQFF. CDR3 nucleotide sequence: TGTGCCAGCAGCTTATACAATGAGCAGTTCTTC.

The gene calls are TRBV23-1 and TRBJ2-5; D remains unclear. TRBV23-1 falls under the ORF class, with uncertain function. This CDR3 region has 10 residues. Trimming shortened V by 6 bases and J by 3 bases, and 2 bases separated the two germline ends. The CDR3: CASRKETQYF. CDR3 DNA sequence: TGCGCCAGCAGGAAAGAGACCCAGTACTTC.

This chain connects TRBV6-6 to TRBJ1-1; 8 bases are a match to TRBD1. This CDR3 contains 15 residues. Germline trimming cut 6 bases from V and 3 bases from J; bases unmatched to any gene: 9. The germline V gene has CDR1 MNHNY and CDR2 SVGAGI (reference sequence). The CDR3 reads CASSRKGQGDTEAFF. In DNA form, the CDR3 reads TGTGCCAGCAGCCGCAAAGGACAGGGTGACACTGAAGCTTTCTTT.

V and J are TRBV28 and TRBJ2-7; TRBD1 aligns across 8 bases. The CDR3 is made up of 14 amino acids. Germline lookup yields CDR1 MDHEN and CDR2 SYDVKM. V was clipped by 4 bases and J by 3 bases; unmatched bases: 5. The CDR3 region is CASSSRQGSYEQYF. The CDR3 DNA reads TGTGCCAGCAGTTCACGACAGGGGAGCTACGAGCAGTACTTC.

This clone was seen a handful of times. The chain uses TRBV28 and TRBJ1-5; a possible D gene is TRBD1 (6 bases). V shed 3 bases and J shed 0 bases, with 21 bases lying between them. Germline V gene data show CDR1 as MDHEN and CDR2 as SYDVKM. CDR3 size: 19 residues. The CDR3 protein is CASSLDRRGGIYSNQPQHF. The CDR3 region has the DNA TGTGCCAGCAGTTTGGACAGACGGGGGGGGATATATAGCAATCAGCCCCAGCATTTT.